This entry features one T cell receptor beta chain sequence. Antigen unknown. One entry per CDR3 protein results from TCRdb running MiXCR on the RT-PCR reads. The sample has 500,000 to 750,000 distinct CDR3 sequences; around 15% are singletons. V lost 4 bases and J lost 4; bases outside the gene matches: 11. This CDR3 is 15 amino acids long. CDR1 is SGHKS, CDR2 YYEKEE, per germline (reference sequence). The data belong to a study of response to subunit inactivated influenza vaccine. Overall study results and limits: The authors suggested that few new T cells are recruited per seasonal influenza vaccination.

This clonotype was obtained from a man aged 45 to 65 who received an inactivated influenza vaccine. The source was PBMCs from blood, collected approximately 12 days after vaccination. The chain couples TRBV5-5 to TRBJ2-7; TRBD1 aligns across 7 bases. CDR3 bases: TGTGCCAGCAGCCAAAACCCGGGACAGATTTACGAGCAGTACTTC. It specifies CASSQNPGQIYEQYF.